A selection of T cell receptor beta chains follows, all from one sample in a study of vaccination and CD4 T cells after COVID-19. Which antigens these TCRs recognize remains unknown. TCRdb re-called the PCR reads with MiXCR, one entry per CDR3 protein. The sample lists 20,000 to 25,000 distinct CDR3 sequences; around 45% were seen once. The specimen was CD4+ T cells from blood, cultured in vitro, collected before SARS-CoV-2 vaccination. All receptors derive from a human donor who received a COVID-19 vaccine. CDR3s include the opening cysteine and the closing phenylalanine or tryptophan. Each record gives: CDR3 DNA, CDR3 protein, clone size, V gene, D gene, J gene. The D gene is left open where the match is weak. Only part of the rows carry a size: once, few, many, or a class if the clone is expanded.

cdr3_nt: TGTGCCAGCAGTTACACTGCCCCGGGACAGGGTCACACCGGGGAGCTGTTTTTT
cdr3_aa: CASSYTAPGQGHTGELFF
clone_size: .
v_call: TRBV6-5
d_call: TRBD1
j_call: TRBJ2-2

cdr3_nt: TGTGCCAAACAGGGGCCGGGATGGGTTTTGTACGAGCAGTACTTC
cdr3_aa: CAKQGPGWVLYEQYF
clone_size: .
v_call: TRBV6-4
d_call: TRBD1
j_call: TRBJ2-7

cdr3_nt: TGTGCCAGCAGCAAGGACAGCGATGCAACTAATGAAAAACTGTTTTTT
cdr3_aa: CASSKDSDATNEKLFF
clone_size: .
v_call: TRBV7-2
d_call: .
j_call: TRBJ1-4

cdr3_nt: TGTGCCAGCAGTTCTAGACGTCAAGAGACCCAGTACTTC
cdr3_aa: CASSSRRQETQYF
clone_size: .
v_call: TRBV2
d_call: .
j_call: TRBJ2-5

cdr3_nt: TGTGCCTGGAGTGATCCTCGTGGAACCTATAATTCACCCCTCCACTTT
cdr3_aa: CAWSDPRGTYNSPLHF
clone_size: .
v_call: TRBV30
d_call: .
j_call: TRBJ1-6

cdr3_nt: TGCGCCAGCAGCTTTGCCGGGACAAAGTATTTT
cdr3_aa: CASSFAGTKYF
clone_size: once
v_call: TRBV5-1
d_call: .
j_call: TRBJ2-3

cdr3_nt: TGTGCCAGTAGTCACGTTGGGGCCCCTGGGAACACTGAAGCTTTCTTT
cdr3_aa: CASSHVGAPGNTEAFF
clone_size: .
v_call: TRBV19
d_call: .
j_call: TRBJ1-1

cdr3_nt: TGTGCCAGCAGTTTAGGCAGGGTAAATCAGCCCCAGCATTTT
cdr3_aa: CASSLGRVNQPQHF
clone_size: .
v_call: TRBV12-3/TRBV12-4
d_call: .
j_call: TRBJ1-5

cdr3_nt: TGCGCCAGCAGCTTCGGGACAGGGGGACTGGGCACTGAAGCTTTCTTT
cdr3_aa: CASSFGTGGLGTEAFF
clone_size: .
v_call: TRBV5-1
d_call: TRBD1
j_call: TRBJ1-1

cdr3_nt: TGTGCCAGCAGCTTAGAGTTTGGTGGACCCGGGGAGCTGTTTTTT
cdr3_aa: CASSLEFGGPGELFF
clone_size: few
v_call: TRBV7-9
d_call: .
j_call: TRBJ2-2

cdr3_nt: TGTGCCAGCAGTTACTCGAGGGGTCTATCCTACAATGAGCAGTTCTTC
cdr3_aa: CASSYSRGLSYNEQFF
clone_size: few
v_call: TRBV6-5
d_call: .
j_call: TRBJ2-1

cdr3_nt: TGTGCCAGCAGTTTATCGGGGGGGCGGGAAGCGCAGTATTTT
cdr3_aa: CASSLSGGREAQYF
clone_size: .
v_call: TRBV27
d_call: .
j_call: TRBJ2-3

cdr3_nt: TGTGCCAGCAGTTTAGACCGGACCAATGGCTACACCTTC
cdr3_aa: CASSLDRTNGYTF
clone_size: few
v_call: TRBV12-3/TRBV12-4
d_call: .
j_call: TRBJ1-2

cdr3_nt: TGTGCCAGCAGATCGGGACAGGGGAACACTGAAGCTTTCTTT
cdr3_aa: CASRSGQGNTEAFF
clone_size: .
v_call: TRBV7-6
d_call: TRBD1
j_call: TRBJ1-1

cdr3_nt: TGTGCCAGCAGTTCAGGGTCCGCTTTCTTT
cdr3_aa: CASSSGSAFF
clone_size: .
v_call: TRBV2
d_call: .
j_call: TRBJ1-1